This T cell receptor (beta chain) was captured in a study of cytomegalovirus exposure and HLA in healthy donors. Study outcomes and limitations: Most observed TCR sequences were rare, whereas some public TCRs were detected in many donors. The classifier reportedly diagnosed cytomegalovirus status with high sensitivity and specificity. In the 95 to 150 validation repertoires, a later analysis found that first-cohort TCR clusters tended to co-occur.

Germline V CDR1 and CDR2: SGDLS, YYNGEE. This CDR3 has 14 residues. V shed 3 bases and J shed 5 bases, with 13 bases lying between them. The donors were members of the validation cohort comprising some 130 subjects, separate from the roughly 600-subject first cohort. Assay used: immunoSEQ multiplex PCR; TCRdb lists only in-frame clones, some missing. Of 150,000 or so clones in the sample, 84% are singletons; the top ten hold about a tenth. With regard to this clone: Its target is not known.

This chain uses TRBV9 with TRBJ2-3; TRBD1 is a possible D gene (6 bases). The TCR was taken from a man aged 25-45 years in good health and CMV-seropositive. The specimen was PBMCs. The DNA for the CDR3 is TGTGCCAGCAGCGGAAGGACAGCTGGAGATACGCAGTATTTT. This gives the protein CASSGRTAGDTQYF.